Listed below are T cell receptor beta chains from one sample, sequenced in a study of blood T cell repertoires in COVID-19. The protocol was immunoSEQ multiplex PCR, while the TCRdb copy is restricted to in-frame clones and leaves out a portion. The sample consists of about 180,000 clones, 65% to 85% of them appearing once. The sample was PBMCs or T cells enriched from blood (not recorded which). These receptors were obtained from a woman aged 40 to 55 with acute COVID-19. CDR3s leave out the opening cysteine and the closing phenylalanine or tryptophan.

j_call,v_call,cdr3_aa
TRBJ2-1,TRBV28,ASSFAIIEQF
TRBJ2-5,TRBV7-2,ASSSGRGGSETQY
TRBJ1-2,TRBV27,ASSTRQGEGGYT
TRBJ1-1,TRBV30,AWSGGMNTEAF
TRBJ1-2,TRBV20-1,SASQPGVDGYT
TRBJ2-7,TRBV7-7,ASSLGTSGVYEQY
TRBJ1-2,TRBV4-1,ASSQQQGYGYT
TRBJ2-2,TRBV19,ASSIGGRYTGELF
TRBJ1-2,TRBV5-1,ASSLASQSYT
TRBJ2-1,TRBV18,ASSPPDRGFNEQF
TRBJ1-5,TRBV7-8,ASSLDWSGGYQPQH
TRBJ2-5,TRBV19,ASSIEGGPQY
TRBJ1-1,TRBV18,ASSTKGVNTEAF
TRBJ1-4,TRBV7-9,ASSLKGARGTNEKLF
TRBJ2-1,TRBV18,ASSLKLRGQDSRGYNEQF
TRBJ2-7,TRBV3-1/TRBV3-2,ASSQDSGEQY
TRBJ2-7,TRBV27,ASGTADTYEQY
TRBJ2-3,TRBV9,ASSASTNTQY
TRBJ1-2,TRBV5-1,ASSLEGQGGYGYT
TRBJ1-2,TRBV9,ASSAPRGLDYGYT
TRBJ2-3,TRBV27,ASSSGTSGRPSTDTQY
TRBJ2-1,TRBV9,ASSVRSGSSYNEQF
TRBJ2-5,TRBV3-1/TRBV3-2,AGGTSGSLQETQY
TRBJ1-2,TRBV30,AWGRDRGGYGYT
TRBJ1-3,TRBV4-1,ASSQAGFSGNTIY
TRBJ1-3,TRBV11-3,ASSLFGSGGNTIY
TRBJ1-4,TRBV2,ASSERTANEKLF
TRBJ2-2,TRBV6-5,ASSYSWGGTGELF
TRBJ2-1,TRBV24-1,ATSDPGLAGGREQF
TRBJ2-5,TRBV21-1,ASSKIFRQIQETQY
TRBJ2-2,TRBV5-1,ASSLGGQPGGTGELF
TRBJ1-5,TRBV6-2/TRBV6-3,ASSYQSGNQPQH
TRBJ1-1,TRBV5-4,ASSIQGDTEAF
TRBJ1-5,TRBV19,ASRGQLNNQPQH
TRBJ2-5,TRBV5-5,ASSLGSGHKQETQY
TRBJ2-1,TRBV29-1,SAGTGGSNEQF
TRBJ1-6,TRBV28,ASLRVDNSPLH